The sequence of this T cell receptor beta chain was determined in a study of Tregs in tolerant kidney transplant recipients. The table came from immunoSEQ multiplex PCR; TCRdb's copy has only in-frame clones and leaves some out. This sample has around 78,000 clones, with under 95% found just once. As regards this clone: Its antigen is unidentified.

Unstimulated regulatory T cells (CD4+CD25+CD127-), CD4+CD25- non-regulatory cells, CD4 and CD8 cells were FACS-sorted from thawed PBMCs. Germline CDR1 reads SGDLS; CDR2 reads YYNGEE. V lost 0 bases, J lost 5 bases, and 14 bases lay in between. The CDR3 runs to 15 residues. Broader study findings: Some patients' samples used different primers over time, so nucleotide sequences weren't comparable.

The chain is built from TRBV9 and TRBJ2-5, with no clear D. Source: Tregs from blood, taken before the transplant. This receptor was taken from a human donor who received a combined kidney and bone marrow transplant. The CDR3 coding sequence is TGTGCCAGCAGCGTAGCTACTGAGCTTCGGGAGACCCAGTACTTC. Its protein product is CASSVATELRETQYF.